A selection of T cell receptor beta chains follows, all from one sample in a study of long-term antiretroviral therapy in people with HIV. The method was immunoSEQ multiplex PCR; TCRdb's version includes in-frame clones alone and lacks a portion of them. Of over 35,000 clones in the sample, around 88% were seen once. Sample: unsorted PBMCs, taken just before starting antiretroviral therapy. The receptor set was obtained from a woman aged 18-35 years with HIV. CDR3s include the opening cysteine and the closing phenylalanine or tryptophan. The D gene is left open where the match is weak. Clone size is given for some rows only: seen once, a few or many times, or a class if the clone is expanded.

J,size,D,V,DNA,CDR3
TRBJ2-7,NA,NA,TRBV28,TGTGCCAGCAGTCTGGACTACGAGCAGTACTTC,CASSLDYEQYF
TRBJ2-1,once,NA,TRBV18,TGTGCCAGTGCCCTGGGAGCGGCCCCCTTAAATGAGCAGTTCTTC,CASALGAAPLNEQFF
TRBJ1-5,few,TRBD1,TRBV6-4,TGTGCCAGTCGACAGGGGGGCCGTTGGTTGTTATATAGCAATCAGCCCCAGCATTTT,CASRQGGRWLLYSNQPQHF
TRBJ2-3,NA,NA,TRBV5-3,TGTGCCAGAAGACGAGAGTTGAGGGATACGCAGTATTTT,CARRRELRDTQYF
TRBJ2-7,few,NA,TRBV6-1,TGTGCCAGCGTACCCGGGACCACTGACTACGAGCAGTACTTC,CASVPGTTDYEQYF
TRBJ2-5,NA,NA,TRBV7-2,TGTGCCAGCAGCTTAGATCCGGGGGAAGAGACCCAGTACTTC,CASSLDPGEETQYF
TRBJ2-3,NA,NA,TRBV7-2,TGTGCCAGCAGCTTAGTGAAGCCCTCAGGATCCCTCTTCACAGATACGCAGTATTTT,CASSLVKPSGSLFTDTQYF
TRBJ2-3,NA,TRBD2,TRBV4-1,TGCGCCAGCAGCCTGAAGGCTGGCGGGAGCCCCACAGATACGCAGTATTTT,CASSLKAGGSPTDTQYF
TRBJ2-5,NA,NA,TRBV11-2,TGTGCCACGCGGGCAGCGATAACCCAAGAGACCCAGTACTTC,CATRAAITQETQYF
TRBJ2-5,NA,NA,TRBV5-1,TGCGCCAGCGGGGTGCGGGAGACCCAGTACTTC,CASGVRETQYF
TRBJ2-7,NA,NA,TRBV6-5,TGTGCCAGCAGTAGACTTGACTCCGGGGGTTTCGGGCAGTACTTC,CASSRLDSGGFGQYF
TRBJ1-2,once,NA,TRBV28,TGTGCCAGCAGTTTGTCGACGAGTGGCTACACCTTC,CASSLSTSGYTF
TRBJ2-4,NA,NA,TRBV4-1,TGCGCCAGCAGCCAGTTAACAGAACGTCCCAAAAACATTCAGTACTTC,CASSQLTERPKNIQYF